A selection of T cell receptor beta chains follows, all from one sample in a study of blood T cell repertoires in COVID-19. Produced via immunoSEQ multiplex PCR; TCRdb's table is partial and in-frame only. The sample holds 80,000 to 95,000 clones; 85% to 90% are singletons and the top ten take about 14%. Sequenced: peripheral blood. Receptors originate from a woman in her sixties or seventies with acute or convalescent COVID-19. CDR3s include the opening cysteine and the closing phenylalanine or tryptophan. Fields, in order: clone size, J gene, V gene, D gene, CDR3 protein, CDR3 DNA. A D gene is named only where the DNA matches it firmly. Only some rows state a clone size, as once, few, many or a class for expanded clones.

. | TRBJ2-5 | TRBV7-9 | TRBD1 | CASSLGQGGGGETQYF | TGTGCCAGCAGCTTGGGACAGGGAGGAGGAGGGGAGACCCAGTACTTC
. | TRBJ1-6 | TRBV19 | . | CATSRRGDSPLHF | TGTGCCACCTCTCGGAGGGGTGATTCACCCCTCCACTTT
. | TRBJ1-1 | TRBV10-3 | TRBD1 | CAISGQANTEAFF | TGTGCCATCTCGGGACAGGCTAACACTGAAGCTTTCTTT
. | TRBJ1-5 | TRBV6-1 | TRBD1 | CASSVRPGQVSNQPQHF | TGTGCCAGCAGTGTCCGACCGGGACAGGTTAGCAATCAGCCCCAGCATTTT
. | TRBJ2-1 | TRBV24-1 | TRBD2 | CATASWEAGGGGEQFF | TGTGCCACCGCTTCCTGGGAGGCGGGAGGAGGTGGAGAGCAGTTCTTC
. | TRBJ2-5 | TRBV19 | TRBD1 | CATQPGQGSETQYF | TGTGCCACCCAACCGGGACAGGGGTCAGAGACCCAGTACTTC
. | TRBJ1-2 | TRBV5-1 | TRBD1 | CASGRQGADYGYTF | TGCGCCAGCGGACGACAGGGGGCGGACTATGGCTACACCTTC
. | TRBJ2-4 | TRBV13 | TRBD2 | CASSFQREIRPKNIQYF | TGTGCCAGCAGCTTCCAGCGGGAGATACGGCCCAAAAACATTCAGTACTTC
. | TRBJ2-1 | TRBV5-1 | . | CASSTGDFNEQFF | TGCGCCAGCAGCACAGGGGACTTTAATGAGCAGTTCTTC
. | TRBJ2-1 | TRBV5-1 | . | CASSQQGPQQFF | TGCGCCAGCAGCCAGCAGGGGCCCCAGCAGTTCTTC
medium-sized | TRBJ1-5 | TRBV20-1 | . | CSASQGDQPQHF | TGCAGTGCTAGTCAAGGGGATCAGCCCCAGCATTTT
few | TRBJ1-1 | TRBV6-4 | . | CASSAHGGESEAFF | TGTGCCAGCAGTGCCCACGGGGGGGAGTCTGAAGCTTTCTTT
. | TRBJ1-2 | TRBV7-6 | . | CASSLETGLNYGYTF | TGTGCCAGCAGCCTCGAGACGGGACTAAACTATGGCTACACCTTC
. | TRBJ2-1 | TRBV6-2/TRBV6-3 | TRBD1 | CASSWDRANNEQFF | TGTGCCAGCAGTTGGGACAGGGCAAACAATGAGCAGTTCTTC
. | TRBJ1-2 | TRBV7-9 | . | CASSITAGVLRGYTF | TGTGCCAGCAGCATAACGGCAGGGGTACTGCGAGGCTACACCTTC
. | TRBJ2-5 | TRBV11-2 | . | CASSLVMRGPETQYF | TGTGCCAGCAGCTTAGTAATGCGGGGTCCGGAGACCCAGTACTTC
. | TRBJ2-3 | TRBV9 | TRBD2 | CASSFLAASTDTQYF | TGTGCCAGCAGCTTCCTAGCGGCCAGCACAGATACGCAGTATTTT
. | TRBJ2-5 | TRBV9 | TRBD1 | CASSVGLGQGLETQYF | TGTGCCAGCAGCGTAGGCCTGGGACAGGGGTTAGAGACCCAGTACTTC
. | TRBJ2-1 | TRBV19 | TRBD2 | CASRIRTSASYNEQFF | TGTGCCAGTAGAATCAGGACTAGCGCCTCCTACAATGAGCAGTTCTTC
. | TRBJ1-2 | TRBV4-1 | . | CASSQPTGGGYTF | TGCGCCAGCAGCCAACCGACCGGGGGGGGCTACACCTTC
. | TRBJ2-1 | TRBV7-9 | TRBD2 | CASSFSPAGGSYNEQFF | TGTGCCAGCAGCTTTAGCCCAGCGGGGGGGTCCTACAATGAGCAGTTCTTC
. | TRBJ1-3 | TRBV10-3 | TRBD1 | CAISQDRETGNTIYF | TGTGCCATCAGCCAGGACAGGGAGACTGGAAACACCATATATTTT
. | TRBJ2-1 | TRBV4-3 | . | CASSWASDREQFF | TGCGCCAGCAGTTGGGCTAGCGATAGGGAGCAGTTCTTC
once | TRBJ2-3 | TRBV24-1 | . | CATSEPGQGPNTQYF | TGTGCCACCAGTGAACCCGGACAAGGGCCGAATACGCAGTATTTT
once | TRBJ1-2 | TRBV6-5 | . | CSSRPGANYGYTF | TGTTCATCCCGGCCGGGAGCTAACTATGGCTACACCTTC
. | TRBJ1-5 | TRBV25-1 | . | CASSESAGHQPQHF | TGTGCCAGCAGTGAATCTGCGGGCCATCAGCCCCAGCATTTT
few | TRBJ2-5 | TRBV5-1 | . | CASSLGPGKGETQYF | TGCGCCAGCAGCTTGGGTCCGGGGAAAGGAGAGACCCAGTACTTC
. | TRBJ1-2 | TRBV5-1 | TRBD1 | CASSLGTGYPYGYTF | TGCGCCAGCAGCTTGGGGACAGGGTACCCTTATGGCTACACCTTC
few | TRBJ1-5 | TRBV6-1 | . | CASSDGRGRNQPQHF | TGTGCCAGCAGTGACGGCAGGGGACGCAATCAGCCCCAGCATTTT
. | TRBJ2-5 | TRBV7-2 | . | CASSLARGPQETQYF | TGTGCCAGCAGCTTAGCCCGGGGTCCCCAAGAGACCCAGTACTTC
. | TRBJ1-1 | TRBV10-2 | . | CASSEGATEAFF | TGCGCCAGCAGTGAGGGGGCGACTGAAGCTTTCTTT
. | TRBJ2-1 | TRBV7-2 | TRBD2 | CASSLGGRWNEQFF | TGTGCCAGCAGCTTAGGCGGGAGGTGGAATGAGCAGTTCTTC
. | TRBJ2-5 | TRBV27 | TRBD1 | CASRPGDRVRETQYF | TGTGCCAGCAGACCAGGGGACAGGGTTCGAGAGACCCAGTACTTC
. | TRBJ1-2 | TRBV18 | TRBD1 | CASSPQDRGWDYGYTF | TGTGCCAGCTCACCACAAGACAGGGGCTGGGACTATGGCTACACCTTC
. | TRBJ2-5 | TRBV5-1 | . | CASSLAAGGFLETQYF | TGCGCCAGCAGCTTGGCGGCAGGCGGGTTTTTGGAGACCCAGTACTTC
. | TRBJ2-1 | TRBV11-3 | . | CASRGASYNEQFF | TGTGCCAGCCGGGGGGCTAGCTACAATGAGCAGTTCTTC
. | TRBJ1-3 | TRBV28 | . | CASSLRTAHPGNTIYF | TGTGCCAGCAGTCTCCGGACAGCGCATCCTGGAAACACCATATATTTT
few | TRBJ1-5 | TRBV7-2 | . | CASSIRRGGNQPQHF | TGTGCCAGCAGCATACGACGGGGTGGGAATCAGCCCCAGCATTTT
many | TRBJ1-2 | TRBV3-1/TRBV3-2 | . | CASSLGLGANYGYTF | TGTGCCAGCAGCCTCGGGCTCGGGGCTAACTATGGCTACACCTTC
few | TRBJ1-6 | TRBV28 | TRBD1 | CASRPGTGGGNSPLHF | TGTGCCAGCAGGCCGGGAACAGGGGGCGGGAATTCACCCCTCCACTTT
. | TRBJ2-1 | TRBV2 | TRBD2 | CASGAGTSGTNEQFF | TGTGCCAGCGGGGCCGGGACTAGCGGGACGAATGAGCAGTTCTTC
. | TRBJ2-5 | TRBV15 | TRBD2 | CATSTASRISRGEETQYF | TGTGCCACCAGTACAGCTTCGAGAATTTCGCGGGGGGAAGAGACCCAGTACTTC
. | TRBJ1-3 | TRBV29-1 | . | CSVEAGVNSGNTIYF | TGCAGCGTTGAGGCAGGGGTGAACTCTGGAAACACCATATATTTT
. | TRBJ2-1 | TRBV7-9 | TRBD2 | CASSLELAGAYEQFF | TGTGCCAGCAGCTTAGAGCTAGCGGGAGCATATGAGCAGTTCTTC
. | TRBJ2-6 | TRBV6-5 | TRBD1 | CASSYETGNGANVLTF | TGTGCCAGCAGTTACGAGACAGGGAACGGGGCCAACGTCCTGACTTTC
. | TRBJ2-1 | TRBV25-1 | TRBD1 | CASSGRDRGLNNEQFF | TGTGCCAGCAGTGGCCGGGACAGGGGGCTTAACAATGAGCAGTTCTTC
. | TRBJ2-5 | TRBV28 | TRBD1 | CASSLPGQPQETQYF | TGTGCCAGCAGTTTACCGGGACAGCCCCAAGAGACCCAGTACTTC
. | TRBJ2-3 | TRBV19 | . | CASSPPYAGRDPDTQYF | TGTGCCAGTAGCCCCCCCTATGCGGGCAGAGATCCGGATACGCAGTATTTT
. | TRBJ2-2 | TRBV7-2 | TRBD2 | CASSLLAGPRGTGELFF | TGTGCCAGCAGCTTACTAGCGGGGCCCCGTGGCACCGGGGAGCTGTTTTTT
. | TRBJ1-5 | TRBV21-1 | . | CASSKFGGQGSSQPQHF | TGTGCCAGCAGCAAATTTGGAGGACAGGGGTCGAGTCAGCCCCAGCATTTT
. | TRBJ2-3 | TRBV7-6 | . | CASSLISSTDTQYF | TGTGCCAGCAGCTTAATATCTAGCACAGATACGCAGTATTTT
. | TRBJ1-3 | TRBV6-6 | . | CASTTGLGGNTIYF | TGTGCCAGCACTACAGGTCTAGGAGGAAACACCATATATTTT
. | TRBJ1-2 | TRBV10-3 | . | CAISGYGQSYGYTF | TGTGCCATCAGTGGGTATGGACAGAGCTATGGCTACACCTTC
. | TRBJ1-1 | TRBV5-1 | TRBD1 | CASSAGQRGRTEAFF | TGCGCCAGCAGCGCGGGACAGCGAGGAAGGACTGAAGCTTTCTTT
. | TRBJ1-5 | TRBV7-9 | . | CASSLERGGNQPQHF | TGTGCCAGCAGCTTAGAGCGCGGGGGCAATCAGCCCCAGCATTTT
. | TRBJ1-1 | TRBV4-1 | TRBD1 | CASSQVGTGNTEAFF | TGCGCCAGCAGCCAAGTGGGGACAGGTAACACTGAAGCTTTCTTT
. | TRBJ2-2 | TRBV5-1 | TRBD2 | CASSLPRRGAGELFF | TGCGCCAGCAGCTTGCCTAGACGGGGGGCCGGGGAGCTGTTTTTT
. | TRBJ2-2 | TRBV18 | TRBD1 | CASSPITTGAGELFF | TGTGCCAGCTCACCGATTACCACAGGGGCCGGGGAGCTGTTTTTT
. | TRBJ1-3 | TRBV2 | . | CASTEVRGPGNTIYF | TGTGCCAGCACCGAAGTGCGGGGTCCTGGAAACACCATATATTTT